The clone carrying this TCR beta chain was seen repeatedly, ten times or more. The blood sample predates any ophthalmopathy symptoms, coming from first hyperthyroidism diagnosis. TCR beta CDR3 sequences were amplified from RNA transcripts. HTBI primers were employed in a first-round RT-PCR of the TCR CDR3. In TCRdb, the multiplex PCR reads were re-called with MiXCR into one record per CDR3 protein. This sample has almost 600,000 distinct CDR3 sequences, with approximately 13% found just once. The data stem from a study of T cells in Graves' hyperthyroidism and ophthalmopathy. V lost 3 bases, J lost 5 bases, and 10 bases lay in between. The CDR3 has 13 residues. Germline loops: CDR1 SGHDN, CDR2 FVKESK.

The sequencing input was blood. The sequence derives from a woman under 40 with Graves' hyperthyroidism that later progressed to Graves' ophthalmopathy. The chain joins TRBV14 to TRBJ2-5; D is undetermined. CDR3 coding DNA: TGTGCCAGCAGCCAGACCTTCTGGGAGACCCAGTACTTC. Translating gives CASSQTFWETQYF.